A selection of T cell receptor beta chains follows, all from one sample in a study of blood T cell repertoires in COVID-19. Produced via immunoSEQ multiplex PCR; TCRdb's table is partial and in-frame only. Here the sample spans roughly 33,000 clones, 70% to 85% being singletons. Sample: peripheral blood. Receptors were obtained from a woman aged 55-70 years with acute or convalescent COVID-19. CDR3s leave out the opening cysteine and the closing phenylalanine or tryptophan.

>TRBV30
ACPGTGGSSPLH
>TRBV19
ASSIDGTEFMNTEAF
>TRBV5-1
ASSRAGGQQTGELF
>TRBV11-2
ASSSANEQY
>TRBV12-3/TRBV12-4
ASSLFGGNTIY
>TRBV6-5
ATQNPSLAYEQY
>TRBV2
ASTPSVVFSGNTIY
>TRBV7-9
ASSPLTGEASAQY
>TRBV9
ASSWLTGNRYNEQF
>TRBV7-2
ASSPYGDTQY
>TRBV4-2
ASSQDARGDYEQY
>TRBV4-2
ASSPMTIAGEKLF
>TRBV10-2
ASTPAGGNGYT
>TRBV24-1
ATSEDGTPSTDTQY
>TRBV18
ASSPPGGLTEAF
>TRBV6-2/TRBV6-3
ASSPRRSNTEAF
>TRBV2
ASSELAGGLGLDEQF
>TRBV5-1
ATATGGGTEAF
>TRBV10-3
AISETGIISGNTIY
>TRBV6-1
ASSEYAWAFSYEQY
>TRBV5-5
ASSWGGNEQF
>TRBV10-1
ASSDSGLGETQY
>TRBV5-1
ASSLGQGEAYEQY
>TRBV5-6
ASSPLASSTDTQY
>TRBV7-3
ASSYRQGSGANVLT
>TRBV19
ASRGQGNQPQH
>TRBV25-1
ASSEHYRVNEQF
>TRBV30
AWSVGQGAQPQH
>TRBV18
ASSPPGTGTDTQY
>TRBV20-1
SASLRVESYEQY
>TRBV18
ASSLGQGSNSPLH
>TRBV3-1/TRBV3-2
ASSRAAWGLSGNTIY
>TRBV21-1
ASSKFGSRAF
>TRBV12-3/TRBV12-4
ASSLNGREKLF
>TRBV28
ASSTYLLLETQY
>TRBV3-1/TRBV3-2
ASSLGGDSNQPQH
>TRBV5-1
ASSSFGGNVEKLF
>TRBV6-1
ASSASITGRGNTEAF
>TRBV7-8
ASSLKGGLGTEAF
>TRBV6-5
ASSYSRGGEQY
>TRBV18
ASSPGGGGYT
>TRBV5-1
ASSTGGGSLGTDTQY
>TRBV28
ASKTPEGGNQPQH
>TRBV4-1
ASSQDFGTVLIDTQY
>TRBV5-1
ASSHRDSDYEQY
>TRBV5-1
ASSLVGGGYGYT
>TRBV19
ASRDRDRVGTEAF
>TRBV7-3
ASSQTGTSLETQY
>TRBV7-9
ASSPGGRTPTRPY
>TRBV30
AWGQGGTEAF
>TRBV7-9
ASSSTGQTYEQY
>TRBV27
ASSLWGQGALGENSPLH